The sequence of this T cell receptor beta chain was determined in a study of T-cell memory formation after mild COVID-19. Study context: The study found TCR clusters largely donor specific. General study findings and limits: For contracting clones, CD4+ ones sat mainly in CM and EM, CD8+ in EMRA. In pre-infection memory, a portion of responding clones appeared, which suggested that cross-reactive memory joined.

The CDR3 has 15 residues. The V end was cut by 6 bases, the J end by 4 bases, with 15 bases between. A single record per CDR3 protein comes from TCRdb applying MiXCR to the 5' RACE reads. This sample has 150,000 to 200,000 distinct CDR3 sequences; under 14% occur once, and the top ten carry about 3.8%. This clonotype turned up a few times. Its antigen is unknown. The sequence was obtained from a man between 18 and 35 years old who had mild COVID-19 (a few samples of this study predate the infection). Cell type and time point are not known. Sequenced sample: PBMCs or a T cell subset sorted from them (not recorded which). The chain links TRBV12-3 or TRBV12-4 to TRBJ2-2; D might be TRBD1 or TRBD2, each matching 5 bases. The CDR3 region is CASSRGQTATGELFF. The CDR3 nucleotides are TGTGCCAGCAGCCGGGGCCAGACGGCCACCGGGGAGCTGTTTTTT.